The rows below give T cell receptor beta chains drawn from one sample of a study of blood T cell repertoires in COVID-19. Some clones are missing from TCRdb's copy, which holds only in-frame ones; the method was immunoSEQ multiplex PCR. The sample consists of about 120,000 clones, about 89% of them appearing once. Material for sequencing was peripheral blood. The source of these receptors is a human donor with acute or convalescent COVID-19. The donor label of this sample is uncertain. Both conserved end residues are part of each CDR3. A D gene is named only where the DNA matches it firmly. Size values are once, few and many counts, or a class for expanded clones, and some rows have none.

>.|TRBJ2-1|15|TRBV2|.
TGTGCCAGCAGGGGGAATGGACTCTCCTACAATGAGCAGTTCTTC
CASRGNGLSYNEQFF
>.|TRBJ2-7|13|TRBV12-3/TRBV12-4|.
TGTGCCAGCAGTTCGTCCTCAGGTACCGCCAGGTACTTC
CASSSSSGTARYF
>.|TRBJ1-6|15|TRBV30|.
TGTGCCTGGACCGTAGCCAGGGGAGGGAATTCACCCCTCCACTTT
CAWTVARGGNSPLHF
>TRBD2|TRBJ2-5|16|TRBV5-1|.
TGCGCCAGCAGCTTGTTATTAGCGGGCCAACAAGAGACCCAGTACTTC
CASSLLLAGQQETQYF
>.|TRBJ1-4|15|TRBV28|.
TGTGCCAGCCCTGAAAAACTAAGAACAAAAGAAAAACTGTTTTTT
CASPEKLRTKEKLFF
>.|TRBJ2-6|17|TRBV7-9|few
TGTGCCAGCAGTCGGGGGAGGTTAGGCTCTGGGGCCAACGTCCTGACTTTC
CASSRGRLGSGANVLTF
>.|TRBJ2-5|13|TRBV4-1|.
TGCGCCAGCTCGAGGGTTCCCCAAGAGACCCAGTACTTC
CASSRVPQETQYF
>.|TRBJ1-6|14|TRBV30|.
TGTGCCTGGAGGGGAGTAGCCTATAATTCACCCCTCCACTTT
CAWRGVAYNSPLHF
>.|TRBJ2-1|16|TRBV2|.
TGTGCCAGCAGTGAAAGTGGGCAGGGAGGTTACAATGAGCAGTTCTTC
CASSESGQGGYNEQFF
>.|TRBJ1-4|16|TRBV19|.
TGTGCCAGTAGTACCGGGAGACAGAGGGTGATGGAAAAACTGTTTTTT
CASSTGRQRVMEKLFF
>.|TRBJ1-1|14|TRBV5-3|.
TGTGCCAGAAGCGGCAGGGAACCCCACTCTGAAGCTTTCTTT
CARSGREPHSEAFF
>.|TRBJ2-7|16|TRBV7-9|.
TGTGCCAGCAGCCATACCACAGGGTCTAGTCCCTACGAGCAGTACTTC
CASSHTTGSSPYEQYF
>.|TRBJ1-2|16|TRBV5-5|.
TGTGCCAGCAGCTTGAACTACAGGTTTGACAACTATGGCTACACCTTC
CASSLNYRFDNYGYTF
>.|TRBJ1-2|12|TRBV6-2/TRBV6-3|.
TGTGCCAGCAGTTACCGGGTCTATGGCTACACCTTC
CASSYRVYGYTF
>TRBD1|TRBJ1-2|15|TRBV10-3|.
TGTGCCATCAGTGATCAGACAGGGCCAGGCTATGGCTACACCTTC
CAISDQTGPGYGYTF
>.|TRBJ1-1|14|TRBV29-1|.
TGCAGCGTCCCTACTTCGGCCACGGGCACTGAAGCTTTCTTT
CSVPTSATGTEAFF
>TRBD1|TRBJ2-5|12|TRBV29-1|.
TGCAGCGTTGGGACAGGGATGGGGCCCCAGTACTTC
CSVGTGMGPQYF
>TRBD1|TRBJ1-2|13|TRBV11-2|.
TGTGCCAGCAGATTACAGGGGGCGCGAGGCTACACCTTC
CASRLQGARGYTF
>.|TRBJ1-6|13|TRBV11-2|.
TGTGCCAGCAGCTTAGTACAGGCGTCACCCCTCCACTTT
CASSLVQASPLHF
>TRBD1|TRBJ1-6|15|TRBV6-5|.
TGTGCCAGCAGTTACGAGGGGGCGTATAATTCACCCCTCCACTTT
CASSYEGAYNSPLHF
>TRBD2|TRBJ2-7|16|TRBV18|.
TGTGCCAGCTTACCACGATTGGCGGGAGGTGTTTACGAGCAGTACTTC
CASLPRLAGGVYEQYF
>.|TRBJ1-6|15|TRBV2|.
TGTGCCAGCATCTACAGGGTGTCTAGTAATTCACCCCTCCACTTT
CASIYRVSSNSPLHF
>.|TRBJ1-5|19|TRBV19|.
TGTGCCAGTAGTATTTCCAGCGTGGGGCAGGGTCCCTTTAATCAGCCCCAGCATTTT
CASSISSVGQGPFNQPQHF
>TRBD2|TRBJ2-3|16|TRBV11-3|.
TGTGCCAGCAGCTTAGGGTTGAGCGGGGGCCAAGATACGCAGTATTTT
CASSLGLSGGQDTQYF
>.|TRBJ1-6|14|TRBV2|once
TGTGCCAGCAGTAAAGACAGTCGTAATTCACCCCTCCACTTT
CASSKDSRNSPLHF
>TRBD1|TRBJ2-2|15|TRBV3-1/TRBV3-2|.
TGTGCCAGCAGCCAGACCCGACAGGGCACCGGGGAGCTGTTTTTT
CASSQTRQGTGELFF
>.|TRBJ2-2|19|TRBV11-3|.
TGTGCCAGCCGTAAACCGTGTCCCAGTTTTAGAGCGAGCACCGGGGAGCTGTTTTTT
CASRKPCPSFRASTGELFF
>TRBD1|TRBJ1-1|14|TRBV19|.
TGTGCCAGTAGGTCGACAGGGACGAACACTGAAGCTTTCTTT
CASRSTGTNTEAFF
>TRBD1|TRBJ2-4|16|TRBV3-1/TRBV3-2|.
TGTGCCAGCAGCCAAGCCCTGGGGACAGGGAAAAACATTCAGTACTTC
CASSQALGTGKNIQYF
>.|TRBJ2-2|15|TRBV6-5|.
TGTGCCAGCAGTTCCCGGGACACTCTCCCCGGGGAGCTGTTTTTT
CASSSRDTLPGELFF
>TRBD2|TRBJ2-7|15|TRBV4-2|.
TGTGCCAGCAGCCAAGGGGGACTAGGGGACTACGAGCAGTACTTC
CASSQGGLGDYEQYF
>TRBD1|TRBJ1-2|14|TRBV28|few
TGTGCCAGCAATAACGACAGGGATAACTATGGCTACACCTTC
CASNNDRDNYGYTF
>TRBD1|TRBJ2-7|16|TRBV9|.
TGTGCCAGCAGGAGGAGAGGCGGGACAGGGGCCGGCGAGCAGTACTTC
CASRRRGGTGAGEQYF
>TRBD1|TRBJ1-2|15|TRBV28|.
TGTGCCAGCAGTTCCCCTCACAGGGGAAACTATGGCTACACCTTC
CASSSPHRGNYGYTF
>TRBD2|TRBJ2-7|16|TRBV4-1|once
TGCGCCAGCAGCCAAGATCTGGGGGGGGGACCCTACGAGCAGTACTTC
CASSQDLGGGPYEQYF
>.|TRBJ2-2|12|TRBV9|.
TGTGCCAGCAGCGTAGAATACGGGGAGCTGTTTTTT
CASSVEYGELFF
>.|TRBJ1-5|14|TRBV19|once
TGTGCCAGTAGCCCTGGGAGGCCCAATCAGCCCCAGCATTTT
CASSPGRPNQPQHF
>.|TRBJ1-4|17|TRBV11-2|.
TGTGCCAGCAGCTTAGGACTCGGTGATTGGCGGAATGAGGAACTGTTTTTT
CASSLGLGDWRNEELFF
>.|TRBJ1-4|18|TRBV4-1|.
TGCGCCAGCAGCCAAGGGGGTCTCGCAGTCAGAGGGAATGAAAAACTGTTTTTT
CASSQGGLAVRGNEKLFF
>.|TRBJ1-1|14|TRBV6-2/TRBV6-3|.
TGTGCCAGCAGCTCGGACAGACCCAACACTGAAGCTTTCTTT
CASSSDRPNTEAFF
>TRBD1|TRBJ1-4|14|TRBV5-1|.
TGCGCCAGCAGCTTTCAGGGGGAGAAGGAAAAACTGTTTTTT
CASSFQGEKEKLFF
>.|TRBJ2-7|12|TRBV6-2/TRBV6-3|.
TGTGCCAGCAGTTTAAACAGTCCCGAGCAGTACTTC
CASSLNSPEQYF
>TRBD1|TRBJ1-5|16|TRBV5-1|.
TGCGCCAGCAGCTTGGACGGGCAGGGGGTAAATCAGCCCCAGCATTTT
CASSLDGQGVNQPQHF